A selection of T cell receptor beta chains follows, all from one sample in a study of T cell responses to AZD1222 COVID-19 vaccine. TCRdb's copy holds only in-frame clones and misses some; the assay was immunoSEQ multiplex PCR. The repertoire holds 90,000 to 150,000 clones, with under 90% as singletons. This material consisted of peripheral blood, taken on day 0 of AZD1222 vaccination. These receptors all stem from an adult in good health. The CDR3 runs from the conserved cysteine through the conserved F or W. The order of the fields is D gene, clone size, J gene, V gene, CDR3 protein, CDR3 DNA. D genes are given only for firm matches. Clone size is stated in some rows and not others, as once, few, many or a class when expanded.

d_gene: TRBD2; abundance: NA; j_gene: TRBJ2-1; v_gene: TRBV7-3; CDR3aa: CASSLMAGGVNEQFF; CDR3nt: TGTGCCAGCAGCTTAATGGCGGGAGGGGTTAATGAGCAGTTCTTC
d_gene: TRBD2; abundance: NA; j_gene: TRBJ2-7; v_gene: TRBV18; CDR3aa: CASSPGGSSTYEQYF; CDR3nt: TGTGCCAGCTCACCGGGGGGGAGTTCCACCTACGAGCAGTACTTC
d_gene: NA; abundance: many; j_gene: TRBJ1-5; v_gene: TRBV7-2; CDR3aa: CASSLGVGGLKGNQPQHF; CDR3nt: TGTGCCAGCAGCTTAGGGGTCGGCGGCCTGAAAGGCAATCAGCCCCAGCATTTT
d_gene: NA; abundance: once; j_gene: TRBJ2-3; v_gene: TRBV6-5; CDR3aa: CAGEPGDTQYF; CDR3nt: TGTGCCGGGGAGCCGGGGGATACGCAGTATTTT
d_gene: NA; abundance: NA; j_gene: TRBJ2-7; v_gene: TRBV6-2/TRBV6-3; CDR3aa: CASGHNEQYF; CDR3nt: TGTGCCAGCGGCCACAACGAGCAGTACTTC
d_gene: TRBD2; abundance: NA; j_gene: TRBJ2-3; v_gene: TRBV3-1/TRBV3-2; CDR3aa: CASSPRGSGGAGDTQYF; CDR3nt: TGTGCCAGCAGCCCCCGGGGAAGCGGGGGGGCAGGAGATACGCAGTATTTT
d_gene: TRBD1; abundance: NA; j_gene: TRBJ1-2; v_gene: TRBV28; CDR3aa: CASSLISGTVDGYTF; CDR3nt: TGTGCCAGCAGTTTAATCTCCGGGACAGTAGATGGCTACACCTTC
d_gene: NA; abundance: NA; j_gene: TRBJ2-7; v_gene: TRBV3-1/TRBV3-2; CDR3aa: CASGGGETYEQYF; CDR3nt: TGTGCCAGCGGAGGGGGGGAAACCTACGAGCAGTACTTC
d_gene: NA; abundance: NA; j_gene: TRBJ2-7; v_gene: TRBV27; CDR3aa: CASSGNSVPLYEQYF; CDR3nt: TGTGCCAGCAGTGGTAACAGCGTTCCCCTCTACGAGCAGTACTTC
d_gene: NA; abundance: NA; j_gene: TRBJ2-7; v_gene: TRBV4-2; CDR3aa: CASSQGKRGGSTYEQYF; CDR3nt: TGTGCCAGCAGCCAAGGGAAGCGAGGAGGCTCGACCTACGAGCAGTACTTC
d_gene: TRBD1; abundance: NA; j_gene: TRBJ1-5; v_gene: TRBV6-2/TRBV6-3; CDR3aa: CASSYGPGGEQPQHF; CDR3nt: TGTGCCAGCAGTTACGGACCAGGGGGCGAGCAGCCCCAGCATTTT
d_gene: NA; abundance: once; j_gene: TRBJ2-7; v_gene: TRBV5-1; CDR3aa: CASSSESGRPEQYF; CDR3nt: TGCGCCAGCAGCTCTGAATCAGGGAGACCCGAGCAGTACTTC
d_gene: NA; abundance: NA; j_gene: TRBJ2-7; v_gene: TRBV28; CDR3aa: CASRGALNYEQYF; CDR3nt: TGTGCCAGCAGGGGGGCCTTGAACTACGAGCAGTACTTC
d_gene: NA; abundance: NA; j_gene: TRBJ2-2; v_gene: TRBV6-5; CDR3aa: CASRRGPNTGELFF; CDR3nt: TGTGCCAGCAGGCGAGGCCCCAACACCGGGGAGCTGTTTTTT
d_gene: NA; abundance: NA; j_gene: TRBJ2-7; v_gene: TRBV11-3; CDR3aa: CASSLGASSYEQYF; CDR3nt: TGTGCCAGCAGCTTAGGGGCTAGTTCCTACGAGCAGTACTTC
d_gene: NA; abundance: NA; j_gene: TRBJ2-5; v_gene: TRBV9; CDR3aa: CASSVEGRPEGETQYF; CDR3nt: TGTGCCAGCAGCGTAGAGGGTCGACCCGAGGGGGAGACCCAGTACTTC
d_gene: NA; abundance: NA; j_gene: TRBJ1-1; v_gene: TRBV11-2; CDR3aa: CASSAQGQGTEAFF; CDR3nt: TGTGCCAGCAGCGCACAGGGCCAGGGCACTGAAGCTTTCTTT
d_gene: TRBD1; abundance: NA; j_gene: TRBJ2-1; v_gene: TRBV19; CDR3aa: CASSITDRGGNEQFF; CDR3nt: TGTGCCAGTAGTATCACGGACAGGGGGGGCAATGAGCAGTTCTTC
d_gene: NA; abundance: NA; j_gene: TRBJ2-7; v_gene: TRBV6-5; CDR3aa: CASTPGLSYEQYF; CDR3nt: TGTGCCAGCACCCCGGGACTCTCCTACGAGCAGTACTTC
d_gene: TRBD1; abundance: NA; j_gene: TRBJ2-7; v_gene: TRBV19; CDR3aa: CASRNKGGREQYF; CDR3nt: TGTGCCAGTAGGAATAAAGGGGGCCGGGAGCAGTACTTC
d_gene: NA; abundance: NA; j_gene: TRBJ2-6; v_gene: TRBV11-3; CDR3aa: CASSPGSWANVLTF; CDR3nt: TGTGCCAGCAGCCCCGGTTCGTGGGCCAACGTCCTGACTTTC
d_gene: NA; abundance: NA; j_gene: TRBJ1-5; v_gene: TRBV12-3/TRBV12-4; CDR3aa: CASSPGRSQHF; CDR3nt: TGTGCCAGCAGTCCCGGGCGGTCCCAGCATTTT